This T cell receptor (beta chain) was observed in a study of blood T cells in healthy people across ages. V lost 8 bases and J 0 bases, leaving 14 bases between the germline ends. This CDR3 region has 15 residues. Germline values: CDR1 MNHEY, CDR2 SVGAGI. A J-beta primer mix and a sample-barcoded 5' primer were used in a second PCR of about 7 to 12 cycles. TCRdb re-called the 5' RACE reads with MiXCR, one entry per CDR3 protein. The data contain fewer than 2,000,000 distinct CDR3 sequences, more than 35% of them singletons. Sequencing input: blood. The receptor's source is a human donor in good health. The chain uses TRBV6-5 and TRBJ2-1; D is perhaps TRBD1 (6 bases). The CDR3 protein is CASGPHRDSYNEQFF. Written as DNA, the CDR3 is TGTGCCAGCGGGCCGCACAGGGACTCCTACAATGAGCAGTTCTTC.